The 2 T cell receptor beta chains below come from one sample, sequenced in a study of T-cell reconstitution after alpha-beta-depleted transplantation in children. TCRbeta library preparation incorporated unique molecular identifiers. One entry per CDR3 protein results from TCRdb running MiXCR on the PCR reads. The repertoire holds hundreds of thousands of distinct CDR3 sequences, with roughly 17% as singletons. Sequences were derived from PBMCs from the stem cell graft donor, sampled from the stem cell graft. These receptors all stem from a human donor who donated a stem cell graft to a child with acute myeloid leukemia.

A few counts support this clonotype. The chain has TRBV10-3 and TRBJ2-3, with unresolved D. V was trimmed by 4 bases and J by 2 bases, leaving 7 bases between them. The germline V gene encodes CDR1 ENHRY and CDR2 SYGVKD. CDR3 length: 13 residues. The CDR3 sequence: CAISGHNTDTQYF. CDR3 DNA sequence: TGTGCCATCAGTGGACATAACACAGATACGCAGTATTTT.

This chain connects TRBV29-1 to TRBJ2-3; D may be TRBD1 (6 bases). Trimming pared 2 bases from V and 2 bases from J, leaving 11 bases between. Germline assignment: CDR1 SQVTM and CDR2 ANQGSEA. This CDR3 comprises 14 residues. The CDR3 nucleotides read TGCAGCGTTGAATTGGACAGAGCCACAGATACGCAGTATTTT. It specifies CSVELDRATDTQYF.